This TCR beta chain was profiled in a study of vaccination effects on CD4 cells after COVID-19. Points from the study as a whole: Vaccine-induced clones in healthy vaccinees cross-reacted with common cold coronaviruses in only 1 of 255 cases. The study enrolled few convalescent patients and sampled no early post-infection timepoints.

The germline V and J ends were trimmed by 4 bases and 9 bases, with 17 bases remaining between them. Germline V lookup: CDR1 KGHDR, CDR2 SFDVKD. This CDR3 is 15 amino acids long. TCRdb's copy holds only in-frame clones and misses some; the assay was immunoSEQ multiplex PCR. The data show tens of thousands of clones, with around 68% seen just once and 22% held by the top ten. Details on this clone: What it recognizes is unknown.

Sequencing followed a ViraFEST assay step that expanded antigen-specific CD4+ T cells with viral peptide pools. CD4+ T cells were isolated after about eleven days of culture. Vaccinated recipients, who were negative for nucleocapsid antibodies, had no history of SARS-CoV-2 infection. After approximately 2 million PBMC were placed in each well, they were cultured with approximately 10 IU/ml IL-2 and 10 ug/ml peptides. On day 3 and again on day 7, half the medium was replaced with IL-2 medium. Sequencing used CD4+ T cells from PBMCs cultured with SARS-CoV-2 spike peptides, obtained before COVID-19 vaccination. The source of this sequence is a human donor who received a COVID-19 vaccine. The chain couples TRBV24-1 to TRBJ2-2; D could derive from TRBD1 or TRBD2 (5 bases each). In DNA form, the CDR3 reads TGTGCCACCAGTGAGGACGGGGCTAGGAGGTGGGAGCTGTTTTTT. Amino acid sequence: CATSEDGARRWELFF.